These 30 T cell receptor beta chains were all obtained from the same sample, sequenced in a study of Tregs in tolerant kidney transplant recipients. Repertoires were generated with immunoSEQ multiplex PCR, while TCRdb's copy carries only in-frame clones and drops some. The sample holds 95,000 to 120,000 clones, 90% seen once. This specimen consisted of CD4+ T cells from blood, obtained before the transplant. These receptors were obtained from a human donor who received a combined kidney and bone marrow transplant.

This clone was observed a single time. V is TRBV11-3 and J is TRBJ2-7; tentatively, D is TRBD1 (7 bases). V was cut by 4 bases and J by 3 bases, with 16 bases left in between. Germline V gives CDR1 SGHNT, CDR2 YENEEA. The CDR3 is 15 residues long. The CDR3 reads CASSSGGTERYEQYF. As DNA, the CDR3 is TGTGCCAGCAGCTCGGGCGGGACAGAGCGCTACGAGCAGTACTTC. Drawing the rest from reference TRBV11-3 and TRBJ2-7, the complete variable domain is EAGVVQSPRYKIIEKKQPVAFWCNPISGHNTLYWYLQNLGQGPELLIRYENEEAVDDSQLPKDRFSAERLKGVDSTLKIQPAELGDSAVYLCASSSGGTERYEQYFGPGTRLTVT.

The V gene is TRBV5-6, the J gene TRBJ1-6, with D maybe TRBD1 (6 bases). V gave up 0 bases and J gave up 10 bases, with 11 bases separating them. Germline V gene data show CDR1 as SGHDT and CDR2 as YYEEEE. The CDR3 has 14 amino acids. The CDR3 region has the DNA TGTGCCAGCAGCTTGGCCTTGGGGGCCTCACCCCTCCACTTT. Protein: CASSLALGASPLHF.

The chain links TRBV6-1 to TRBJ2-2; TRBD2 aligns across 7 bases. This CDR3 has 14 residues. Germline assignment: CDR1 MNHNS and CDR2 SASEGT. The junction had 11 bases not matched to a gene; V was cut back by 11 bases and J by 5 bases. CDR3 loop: CAGSSGGGTGELFF. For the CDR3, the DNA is TGTGCCGGATCGTCGGGAGGCGGAACCGGGGAGCTGTTTTTT.

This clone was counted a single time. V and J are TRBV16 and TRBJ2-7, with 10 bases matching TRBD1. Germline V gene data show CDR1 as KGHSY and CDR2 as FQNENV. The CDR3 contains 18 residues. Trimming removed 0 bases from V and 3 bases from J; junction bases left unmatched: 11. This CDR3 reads CASSQSPPTGGGGYEQYF. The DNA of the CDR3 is TGTGCCAGCAGCCAATCGCCCCCGACAGGGGGCGGGGGCTACGAGCAGTACTTC.

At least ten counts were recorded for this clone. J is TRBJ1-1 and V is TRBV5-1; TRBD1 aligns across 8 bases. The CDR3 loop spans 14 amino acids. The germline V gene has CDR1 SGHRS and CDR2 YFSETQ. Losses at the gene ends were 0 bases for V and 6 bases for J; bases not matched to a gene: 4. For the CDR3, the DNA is TGCGCCAGCAGCTTGGTCTGGACAGGGCCTGAAGCTTTCTTT. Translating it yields CASSLVWTGPEAFF.

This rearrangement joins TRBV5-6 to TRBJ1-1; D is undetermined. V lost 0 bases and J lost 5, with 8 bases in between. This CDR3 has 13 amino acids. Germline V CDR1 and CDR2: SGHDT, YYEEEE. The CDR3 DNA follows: TGTGCCAGCAGCTTGGTAGGCAGGACTGAAGCTTTCTTT. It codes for CASSLVGRTEAFF.

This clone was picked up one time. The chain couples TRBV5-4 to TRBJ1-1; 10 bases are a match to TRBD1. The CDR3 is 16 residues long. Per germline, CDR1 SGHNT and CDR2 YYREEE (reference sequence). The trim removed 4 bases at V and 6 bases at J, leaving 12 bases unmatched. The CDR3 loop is CASSPDRGSFISEAFF. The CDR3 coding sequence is TGTGCCAGCAGCCCGGACAGGGGGTCGTTCATCTCTGAAGCTTTCTTT.

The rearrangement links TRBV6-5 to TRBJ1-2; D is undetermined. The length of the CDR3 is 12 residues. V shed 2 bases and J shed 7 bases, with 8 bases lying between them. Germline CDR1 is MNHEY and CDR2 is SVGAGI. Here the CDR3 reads CASSYRRGGYTF. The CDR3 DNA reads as TGTGCCAGCAGTTACAGACGGGGTGGCTACACCTTC.

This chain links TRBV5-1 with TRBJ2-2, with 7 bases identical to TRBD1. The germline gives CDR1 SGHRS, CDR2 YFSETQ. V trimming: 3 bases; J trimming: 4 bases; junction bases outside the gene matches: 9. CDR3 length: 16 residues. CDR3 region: CASSWETGIRTGELFF. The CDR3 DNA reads TGCGCCAGCAGCTGGGAGACAGGGATTCGCACCGGGGAGCTGTTTTTT.

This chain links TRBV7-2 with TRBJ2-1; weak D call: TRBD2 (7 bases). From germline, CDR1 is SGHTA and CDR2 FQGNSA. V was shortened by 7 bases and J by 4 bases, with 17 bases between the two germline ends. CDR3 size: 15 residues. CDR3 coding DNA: TGTGCCAGCATCCAAAGGGGGGGTCGATACAATGAGCAGTTCTTC. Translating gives CASIQRGGRYNEQFF.

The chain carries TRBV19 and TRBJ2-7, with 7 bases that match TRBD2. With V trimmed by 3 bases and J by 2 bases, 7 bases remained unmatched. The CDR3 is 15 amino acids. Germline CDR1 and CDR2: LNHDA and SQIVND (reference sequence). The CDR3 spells CASSMRSSGTYEQYF. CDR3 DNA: TGTGCCAGTAGTATGCGGTCTAGCGGTACCTACGAGCAGTACTTC.

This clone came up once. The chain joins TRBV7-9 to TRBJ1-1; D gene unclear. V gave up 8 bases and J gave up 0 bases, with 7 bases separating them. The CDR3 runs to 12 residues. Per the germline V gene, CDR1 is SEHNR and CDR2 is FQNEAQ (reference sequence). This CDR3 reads CASGRVNTEAFF. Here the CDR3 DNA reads TGTGCCAGCGGGAGGGTGAACACTGAAGCTTTCTTT.

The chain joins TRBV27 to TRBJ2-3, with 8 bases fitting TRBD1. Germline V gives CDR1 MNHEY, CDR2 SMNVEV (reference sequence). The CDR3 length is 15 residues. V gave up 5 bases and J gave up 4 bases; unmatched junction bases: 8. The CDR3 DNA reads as TGTGCCAGCAGTAACGGACAGGGATGGGCAGATACGCAGTATTTT. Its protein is CASSNGQGWADTQYF.

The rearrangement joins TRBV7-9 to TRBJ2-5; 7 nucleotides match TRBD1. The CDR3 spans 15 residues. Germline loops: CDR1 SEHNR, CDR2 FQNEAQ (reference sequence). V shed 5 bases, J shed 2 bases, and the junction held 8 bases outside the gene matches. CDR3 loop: CASSEGTVRQETQYF. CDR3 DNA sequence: TGTGCCAGCAGCGAAGGGACAGTCAGACAAGAGACCCAGTACTTC.

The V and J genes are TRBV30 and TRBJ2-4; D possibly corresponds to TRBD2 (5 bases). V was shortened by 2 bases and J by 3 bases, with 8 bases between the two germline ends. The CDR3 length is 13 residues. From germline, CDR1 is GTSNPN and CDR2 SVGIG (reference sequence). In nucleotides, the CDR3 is TGTGCCTGGAGTAGCGGATACAAAAACATTCAGTACTTC. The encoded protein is CAWSSGYKNIQYF. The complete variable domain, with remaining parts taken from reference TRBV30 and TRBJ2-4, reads SQTIHQWPATLVQPVGSPLSLECTVEGTSNPNLYWYRQAAGRGLQLLFYSVGIGQISSEVPQNLSASRPQDRQFILSSKKLLLSDSGFYLCAWSSGYKNIQYFGAGTRLSVL.

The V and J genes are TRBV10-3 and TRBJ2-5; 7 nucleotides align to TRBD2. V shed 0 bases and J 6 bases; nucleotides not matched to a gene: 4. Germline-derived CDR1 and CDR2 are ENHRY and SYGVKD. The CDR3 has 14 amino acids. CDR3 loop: CAISESGGSQTQYF. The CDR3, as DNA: TGTGCCATCAGTGAGTCGGGGGGGTCCCAGACCCAGTACTTC.

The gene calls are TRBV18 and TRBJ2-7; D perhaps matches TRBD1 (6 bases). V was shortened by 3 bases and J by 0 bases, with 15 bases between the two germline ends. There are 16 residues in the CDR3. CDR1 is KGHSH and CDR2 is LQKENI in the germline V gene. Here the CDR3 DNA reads TGTGCCAGCTCACCCCCCGGGAAACAGGGCTCCTACGAGCAGTACTTC. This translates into CASSPPGKQGSYEQYF.

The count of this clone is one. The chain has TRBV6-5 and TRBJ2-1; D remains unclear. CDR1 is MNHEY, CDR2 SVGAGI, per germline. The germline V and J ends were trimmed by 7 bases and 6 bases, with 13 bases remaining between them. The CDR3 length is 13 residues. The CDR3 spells CASTERLSNEQFF. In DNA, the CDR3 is TGTGCCAGCACCGAAAGACTCTCCAATGAGCAGTTCTTC.

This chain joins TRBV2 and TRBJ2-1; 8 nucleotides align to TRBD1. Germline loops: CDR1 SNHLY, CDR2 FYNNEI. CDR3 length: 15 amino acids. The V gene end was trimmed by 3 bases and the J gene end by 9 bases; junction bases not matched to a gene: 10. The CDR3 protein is CASSDWTGTEGEQFF. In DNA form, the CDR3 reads TGTGCCAGCAGTGACTGGACAGGGACGGAGGGTGAGCAGTTCTTC. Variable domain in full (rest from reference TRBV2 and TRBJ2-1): EPEVTQTPSHQVTQMGQEVILRCVPISNHLYFYWYRQILGQKVEFLVSFYNNEISEKSEIFDDQFSVERPDGSNFTLKIRSTKLEDSAMYFCASSDWTGTEGEQFFGPGTRLTVL.

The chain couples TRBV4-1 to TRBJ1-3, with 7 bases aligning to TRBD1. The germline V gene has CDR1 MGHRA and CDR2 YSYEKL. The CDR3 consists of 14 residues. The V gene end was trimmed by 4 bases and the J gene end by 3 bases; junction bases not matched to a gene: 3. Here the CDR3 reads CASSRGQFGNTIYF. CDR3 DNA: TGCGCCAGCAGCCGGGGACAGTTTGGAAACACCATATATTTT.

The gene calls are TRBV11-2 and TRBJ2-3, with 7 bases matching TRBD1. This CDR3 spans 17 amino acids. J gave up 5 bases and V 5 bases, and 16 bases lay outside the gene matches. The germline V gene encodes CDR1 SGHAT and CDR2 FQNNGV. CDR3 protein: CASSLFRMTGQGDTQYF. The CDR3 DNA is TGTGCCAGCAGCCTCTTCCGAATGACAGGGCAGGGAGATACGCAGTATTTT.

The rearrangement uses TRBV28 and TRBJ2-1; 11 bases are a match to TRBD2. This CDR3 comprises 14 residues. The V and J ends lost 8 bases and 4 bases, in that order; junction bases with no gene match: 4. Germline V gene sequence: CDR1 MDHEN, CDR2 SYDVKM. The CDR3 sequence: CASHTSGSYNEQFF. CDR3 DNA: TGTGCCAGCCATACTAGCGGGAGTTACAATGAGCAGTTCTTC. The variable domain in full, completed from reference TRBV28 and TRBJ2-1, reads DVKVTQSSRYLVKRTGEKVFLECVQDMDHENMFWYRQDPGLGLRLIYFSYDVKMKEKGDIPEGYSVSREKKERFSLILESASTNQTSMYLCASHTSGSYNEQFFGPGTRLTVL.

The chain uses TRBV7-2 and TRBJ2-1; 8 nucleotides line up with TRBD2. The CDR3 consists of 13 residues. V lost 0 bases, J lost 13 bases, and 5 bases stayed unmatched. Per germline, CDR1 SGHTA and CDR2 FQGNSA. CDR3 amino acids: CASSLARGVGQFF. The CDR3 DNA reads TGTGCCAGCAGCTTAGCGCGGGGGGTTGGACAGTTCTTC. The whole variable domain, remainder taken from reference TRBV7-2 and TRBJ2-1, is GAGVSQSPSNKVTEKGKDVELRCDPISGHTALYWYRQSLGQGLEFLIYFQGNSAPDKSGLPSDRFSAERTGGSVSTLTIQRTQQEDSAVYLCASSLARGVGQFFGPGTRLTVL.

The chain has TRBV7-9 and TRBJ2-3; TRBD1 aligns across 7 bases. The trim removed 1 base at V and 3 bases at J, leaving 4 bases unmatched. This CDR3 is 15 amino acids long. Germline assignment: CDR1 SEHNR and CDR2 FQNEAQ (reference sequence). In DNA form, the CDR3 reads TGTGCCAGCAGCTTAGTACAGGGGAAAACAGATACGCAGTATTTT. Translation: CASSLVQGKTDTQYF. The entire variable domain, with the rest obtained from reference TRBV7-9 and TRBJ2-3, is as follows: DTGVSQNPRHKITKRGQNVTFRCDPISEHNRLYWYRQTLGQGPEFLTYFQNEAQLEKSRLLSDRFSAERPKGSFSTLEIQRTEQGDSAMYLCASSLVQGKTDTQYFGPGTRLTVL.

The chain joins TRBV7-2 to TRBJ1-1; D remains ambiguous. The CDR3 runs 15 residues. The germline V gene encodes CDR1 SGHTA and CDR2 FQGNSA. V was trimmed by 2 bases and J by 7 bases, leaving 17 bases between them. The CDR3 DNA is TGTGCCAGCAGCTTATTATTTATGGAGTCGGATGAAGCTTTCTTT. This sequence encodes CASSLLFMESDEAFF.

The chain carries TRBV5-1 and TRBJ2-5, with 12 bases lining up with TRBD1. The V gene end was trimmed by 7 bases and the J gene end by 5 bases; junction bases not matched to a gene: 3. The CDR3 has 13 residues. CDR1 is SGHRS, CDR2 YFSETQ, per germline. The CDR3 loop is CASGTGGSETQYF. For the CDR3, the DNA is TGCGCCAGCGGGACAGGGGGCAGCGAGACCCAGTACTTC.

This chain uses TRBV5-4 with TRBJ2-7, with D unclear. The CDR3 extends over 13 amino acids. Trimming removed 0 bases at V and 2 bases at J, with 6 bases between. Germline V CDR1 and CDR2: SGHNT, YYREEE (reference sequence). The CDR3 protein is CASSLGAPYEQYF. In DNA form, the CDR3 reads TGTGCCAGCAGCTTGGGGGCACCCTACGAGCAGTACTTC. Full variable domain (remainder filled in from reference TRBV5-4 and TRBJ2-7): ETGVTQSPTHLIKTRGQQVTLRCSSQSGHNTVSWYQQALGQGPQFIFQYYREEENGRGNFPPRFSGLQFPNYSSELNVNALELDDSALYLCASSLGAPYEQYFGPGTRLTVT.

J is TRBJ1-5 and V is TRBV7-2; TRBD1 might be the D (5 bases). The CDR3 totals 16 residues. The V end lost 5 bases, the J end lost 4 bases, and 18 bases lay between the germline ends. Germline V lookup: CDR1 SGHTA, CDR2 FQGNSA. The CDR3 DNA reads TGTGCCAGCAGCCTCGGGCAGGGTGGTGGGAATCAGCCCCAGCATTTT. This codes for CASSLGQGGGNQPQHF.

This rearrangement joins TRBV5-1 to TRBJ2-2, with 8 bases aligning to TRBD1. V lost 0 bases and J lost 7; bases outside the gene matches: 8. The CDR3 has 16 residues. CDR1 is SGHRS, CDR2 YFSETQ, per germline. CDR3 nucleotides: TGCGCCAGCAGCTTGGAGGTGCAGGGGGCGAGCGGGGAGCTGTTTTTT. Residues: CASSLEVQGASGELFF.

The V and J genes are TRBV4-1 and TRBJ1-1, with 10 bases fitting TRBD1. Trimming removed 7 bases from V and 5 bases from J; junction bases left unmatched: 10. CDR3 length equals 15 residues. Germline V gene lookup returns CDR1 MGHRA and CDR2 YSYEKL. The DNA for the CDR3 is TGCGCCAGCACCCGAGACGGACAGGGGGGGACTGAAGCTTTCTTT. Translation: CASTRDGQGGTEAFF.